The 24 T cell receptor beta chains listed next were all sequenced from one sample in a study of blood T cell repertoires in COVID-19. The method was immunoSEQ multiplex PCR; TCRdb's version includes in-frame clones alone and lacks a portion of them. In the table there are about 80,000 clones, roughly 80% of which are singletons. The specimen sequenced was peripheral blood. Receptor source: a woman aged 70-85 years with acute or convalescent COVID-19.

This chain joins TRBV5-1 and TRBJ2-3; D is unresolved. This CDR3 contains 15 residues. V lost 1 base to trimming and J lost 1 base, with 10 bases between them. Germline V gives CDR1 SGHRS, CDR2 YFSETQ. CDR3 amino acids: CASSLSALRTDTQYF. The CDR3 DNA follows: TGCGCCAGCAGCTTGAGTGCGTTACGCACAGATACGCAGTATTTT.

In its sample, this clone was seen once. This chain links TRBV5-3 with TRBJ2-7, with TRBD2 identical over 15 bases. TRBV5-3 is filed as an ORF, its function uncertain. V was pared by 4 bases and J by 3 bases, with 17 bases of the junction left unmatched. The CDR3 has 20 amino acids. The DNA for the CDR3 is TGTGCCAGAAGCCTCGGGACTAGCGGGAGGACCAGACCGACCCGCTACGAGCAGTACTTC. Residues: CARSLGTSGRTRPTRYEQYF.

This chain connects TRBV28 to TRBJ1-5; TRBD1 is a possible D gene (5 bases). V was clipped by 5 bases and J by 11 bases, with 22 bases between them. Germline V lookup: CDR1 MDHEN, CDR2 SYDVKM. The CDR3 is 15 amino acids. The CDR3 reads CASSAQTVLRRSQHF. The CDR3 region has the DNA TGTGCCAGCAGTGCCCAGACAGTTTTGAGAAGGTCCCAGCATTTT.

This rearrangement joins TRBV9 to TRBJ1-3, with D hard to call. The V gene lost 5 bases and the J gene lost 0 bases, with 27 bases spanning the gap. The germline CDR1 and CDR2 sequences are SGDLS and YYNGEE. This CDR3 has 20 amino acids. CDR3 residues: CASSQAVGLARLSSGNTIYF. CDR3 DNA: TGTGCCAGCAGTCAAGCGGTGGGCCTGGCGCGTTTGAGCTCTGGAAACACCATATATTTT.

J is TRBJ1-1 and V is TRBV27; tentatively, D is TRBD1 (5 bases). This CDR3 comprises 15 residues. Germline assignment: CDR1 MNHEY and CDR2 SMNVEV (reference sequence). V lost 6 bases and J lost 5, with 19 bases in between. The CDR3 DNA is TGTGCCAGCAGCCGCGGGACCCTCGGGAGGACTGAAGCTTTCTTT. Its translation: CASSRGTLGRTEAFF.

This chain's CDR3 is CASSPQGYTGELFF. As DNA, the CDR3 is TGTGCCAGCAGCCCCCAGGGGTATACCGGGGAGCTGTTTTTT. The rearrangement joins TRBV3-1 (or the pseudogene TRBV3-2) to TRBJ2-2, with D possibly matching TRBD1 (6 bases). The ends were cut back, 4 bases at V and 5 bases at J, with 11 bases in the middle. There are 14 residues in the CDR3. The V gene's germline CDR1 is LGHDT and CDR2 YNNKEL (reference sequence).

The chain has TRBV6-2 or TRBV6-3 and TRBJ1-1; a possible D gene is TRBD1 (6 bases). The CDR3 has 14 amino acids. V gave up 4 bases and J gave up 10 bases, with 19 bases separating them. The germline CDR1 and CDR2 sequences are MNHEY and SVGEGT. DNA of the CDR3: TGTGCCAGCAGTTCCCGGACAGACCGCGAGGGAGCTTTCTTT. Its protein is CASSSRTDREGAFF.

The V gene is TRBV5-5, the J gene TRBJ2-3, with unresolved D. Germline CDR1 reads SGHKS; CDR2 reads YYEKEE (reference sequence). This CDR3 is 15 amino acids long. With 0 bases removed from V and 4 bases from J, the gap between germline ends came to 12 bases. The CDR3 DNA reads TGTGCCAGCAGCTTGGAGGCTAGAGGCTCAGATACGCAGTATTTT. It specifies CASSLEARGSDTQYF.

This sequence joins TRBV5-1 and TRBJ1-4, with TRBD1 matching 8 bases. Germline-derived CDR1 and CDR2 are SGHRS and YFSETQ. The CDR3 spans 15 residues. V was clipped by 3 bases and J by 10 bases; unmatched bases: 11. CDR3 nucleotide sequence: TGCGCCAGCAGCTCCCCGGACAGGGAGGGCGGAAAACTGTTTTTT. Protein product: CASSSPDREGGKLFF.

The chain combines TRBV11-2 with TRBJ1-1, with a weak D call TRBD1 (6 bases). This CDR3 region has 15 residues. Trimming cost V 3 bases and J 2 bases, with 13 bases left between them. Per germline, CDR1 SGHAT and CDR2 FQNNGV. The CDR3, as DNA: TGTGCCAGCAGCTTTAGGACACAGGGAAACACTGAAGCTTTCTTT. Translation: CASSFRTQGNTEAFF.

The CDR3 loop reads CASSRAGRRVEHQETQYF. The CDR3 nucleotides are TGTGCCAGCAGTCGCGCGGGACGTCGGGTGGAACACCAAGAGACCCAGTACTTC. The chain combines TRBV27 with TRBJ2-5, with D maybe TRBD2 (6 bases). This CDR3 has 18 residues. The germline V gene encodes CDR1 MNHEY and CDR2 SMNVEV (reference sequence). V lost 5 bases and J 0 bases, leaving 22 bases between the germline ends.

The sample holds one count of this clone. This chain uses TRBV19 with TRBJ2-1; TRBD2 matches at 10 bases. V lost 1 base, J lost 5 bases, and 11 bases stayed unmatched. The CDR3 consists of 18 residues. Germline lookup yields CDR1 LNHDA and CDR2 SQIVND (reference sequence). The CDR3 region is CASSIGGPVLAGDNEQFF. In DNA form, the CDR3 reads TGTGCCAGTAGTATAGGGGGGCCTGTTCTAGCGGGAGACAATGAGCAGTTCTTC. Filled out from reference TRBV19 and TRBJ2-1, the complete variable domain reads DGGITQSPKYLFRKEGQNVTLSCEQNLNHDAMYWYRQDPGQGLRLIYYSQIVNDFQKGDIAEGYSVSREKKESFPLTVTSAQKNPTAFYLCASSIGGPVLAGDNEQFFGPGTRLTVL.

This clone showed up just once. The chain is built from TRBV19 and TRBJ2-1; no definite D call. CDR1 LNHDA and CDR2 SQIVND come from the germline V gene (reference sequence). CDR3 length: 15 amino acids. Trimming stripped 3 bases from V and 0 bases from J, with 9 bases between. The CDR3 spells CASSIQAHSYNEQFF. DNA for the CDR3: TGTGCCAGTAGTATCCAAGCGCACTCCTACAATGAGCAGTTCTTC.

The chain is built from TRBV25-1 and TRBJ2-1; 7 positions agree with TRBD2. V shed 4 bases and J 2 bases; nucleotides not matched to a gene: 5. CDR1 MGHDK and CDR2 SYGVNS come from the germline V gene. This CDR3 comprises 15 residues. CDR3 DNA sequence: TGTGCCAGCAGTGGGGGCGGGAGACCCTACAATGAGCAGTTCTTC. It codes for CASSGGGRPYNEQFF.

Only one count was recorded for this clone. The rearrangement uses TRBV13 and TRBJ2-6; no clear D gene. The germline CDR1 and CDR2 sequences are PRHDT and FYEKMQ (reference sequence). This CDR3 is 16 amino acids long. The germline V and J ends were trimmed by 5 bases and 1 base, with 12 bases remaining between them. CDR3 coding DNA: TGTGCCAGCAGCATATCCCGACTGTCTGGGGCCAACGTCCTGACTTTC. Translation: CASSISRLSGANVLTF. The whole variable domain, remainder taken from reference TRBV13 and TRBJ2-6, is AAGVIQSPRHLIKEKRETATLKCYPIPRHDTVYWYQQGPGQDPQFLISFYEKMQSDKGSIPDRFSAQQFSDYHSELNMSSLELGDSALYFCASSISRLSGANVLTFGAGSRLTVL.

The chain recombines TRBV19 with TRBJ1-5, with D unclear. CDR3 length equals 14 residues. Germline CDR1 and CDR2: LNHDA and SQIVND (reference sequence). The V end lost 5 bases, the J end lost 4 bases, and 12 bases lay between the germline ends. As DNA, the CDR3 is TGTGCCAGTAGTGGTCAGAAAAGAAATCAGCCCCAGCATTTT. Its translation: CASSGQKRNQPQHF.

The chain joins TRBV2 to TRBJ2-2, with 8 bases lining up with TRBD1. The CDR3 loop spans 17 amino acids. Unmatched junction bases numbered 10, after V lost 4 bases and J lost 3 bases. The germline CDR1 and CDR2 sequences are SNHLY and FYNNEI. The DNA for the CDR3 is TGTGCCAGCAGTGTACTACCGGGACAGGTGGACACCGGGGAGCTGTTTTTT. This gives the protein CASSVLPGQVDTGELFF.

This chain links TRBV10-1 with TRBJ1-1; D gene ambiguous. Per the germline V gene, CDR1 is WNHNN and CDR2 is SYGVQD (reference sequence). Trimming removed 3 bases at V and 4 bases at J, with 12 bases between. The CDR3 has 14 residues. In DNA, the CDR3 is TGCGCCAGCAGTGATTATCGGGAGGGCACTGAAGCTTTCTTT. Its protein is CASSDYREGTEAFF.

V and J are TRBV28 and TRBJ2-1, with 7 bases identical to TRBD2. The CDR3 consists of 16 residues. Germline V lookup: CDR1 MDHEN, CDR2 SYDVKM. Germline trimming cut 0 bases from V and 4 bases from J; bases unmatched to any gene: 6. CDR3 nucleotides: TGTGCCAGCAGTTTATGGGGGGGGATCTCGTACAATGAGCAGTTCTTC. Translating gives CASSLWGGISYNEQFF.

The J gene is TRBJ2-1, the V gene TRBV6-6; the match to TRBD1 covers 11 bases. V trimming: 6 bases; J trimming: 6 bases; junction bases outside the gene matches: 4. The CDR3 consists of 14 residues. Germline lookup yields CDR1 MNHNY and CDR2 SVGAGI (reference sequence). CDR3 region: CASRAGTGGNEQFF. DNA for the CDR3: TGTGCCAGCAGGGCAGGGACAGGGGGCAATGAGCAGTTCTTC.

The V and J genes are TRBV19 and TRBJ2-3; D is perhaps TRBD1 (6 bases). From germline, CDR1 is LNHDA and CDR2 SQIVND (reference sequence). The CDR3 length is 13 residues. Trimming took 7 bases from V and 5 from J, leaving 13 bases between them. In DNA, the CDR3 is TGTGCCAGTAAAATACAAGGGGGAGATACGCAGTATTTT. It encodes CASKIQGGDTQYF.

This chain joins TRBV28 and TRBJ1-5; 8 positions match TRBD1. Germline V gene sequence: CDR1 MDHEN, CDR2 SYDVKM. The CDR3 consists of 15 residues. V was clipped by 6 bases and J by 6 bases; unmatched bases: 10. Here the CDR3 reads CASSSPHRGSQPQHF. CDR3 bases: TGTGCCAGCAGCTCCCCACACAGGGGGAGTCAGCCCCAGCATTTT.

This clone came up a few times. The rearrangement joins TRBV3-1 (or the pseudogene TRBV3-2) to TRBJ2-7; D gene uncertain. Trimming left V 1 base short and J 6 bases short, with 7 bases between. There are 12 residues in the CDR3. CDR1 and CDR2 (germline): LGHDT, YNNKEL (reference sequence). The CDR3 nucleotides are TGTGCCAGCAGCCAAGCCGAGAGCGAGCAGTACTTC. Protein product: CASSQAESEQYF.

The chain carries TRBV15 and TRBJ1-1; a weak D match, TRBD1 (6 bases). Trimming cost V 1 base and J 1 base, with 10 bases left between them. From germline, CDR1 is LNHNV and CDR2 YYDKDF (reference sequence). CDR3 size: 15 residues. This CDR3 is CATSRVGHPNTEAFF. In DNA form, the CDR3 reads TGTGCCACCAGCAGAGTGGGACACCCGAACACTGAAGCTTTCTTT. The whole variable domain, filled in from reference TRBV15 and TRBJ1-1, reads DAMVIQNPRYQVTQFGKPVTLSCSQTLNHNVMYWYQQKSSQAPKLLFHYYDKDFNNEADTPDNFQSRRPNTSFCFLDIRSPGLGDTAMYLCATSRVGHPNTEAFFGQGTRLTVV.